This T cell receptor (beta chain) was documented in a study of blood T cell repertoires in COVID-19. The CDR3 extends over 14 amino acids. V lost 5 bases, J lost 9 bases, and 17 bases lay in between. Looked up from germline, CDR1 is LGHNA and CDR2 is YNFKEQ. Assay used: immunoSEQ multiplex PCR; TCRdb lists only in-frame clones, some missing. The sample contains approximately 210,000 clones, roughly 88% of which appear only once. The origin of this receptor is a woman aged 40-49 years who had recovered from COVID-19. The V and J genes are TRBV4-2 and TRBJ2-1, with D perhaps matching TRBD2 (6 bases). Sequenced sample: peripheral blood. The CDR3 loop reads CASSSRLVSLEQFF. CDR3 DNA sequence: TGTGCCAGCAGCTCTCGACTAGTAAGCCTTGAGCAGTTCTTC.